The T cell receptor beta chain described here comes from a study of blood T cell repertoires in COVID-19. Study-level information: From T cells, B-cell-depleted T cells, or PBMCs came the material, which was cDNA or gDNA.

Germline V CDR1 and CDR2: KGHDR, SFDVKD. The CDR3 is made up of 16 amino acids. After removal of 4 bases from V and 8 bases from J, the junction contained 8 bases not matched to a gene. Clones were read by immunoSEQ multiplex PCR, and TCRdb kept only the in-frame ones, dropping some. Found here are some 350,000 clones, 88% of them singletons; the top ten hold less than 5.5%. Clinical histories supplied by participants themselves formed the basis of cohort assignment. This receptor was obtained from a young man who had recovered from COVID-19. The V gene is TRBV24-1, the J gene TRBJ2-1; 12 bases match TRBD1. Specimen: PBMCs or T cells enriched from blood (not recorded which). Here the CDR3 reads CATSEAGDRGRHEQFF. The DNA for the CDR3 is TGTGCCACCAGTGAGGCAGGGGACAGGGGGCGCCATGAGCAGTTCTTC.